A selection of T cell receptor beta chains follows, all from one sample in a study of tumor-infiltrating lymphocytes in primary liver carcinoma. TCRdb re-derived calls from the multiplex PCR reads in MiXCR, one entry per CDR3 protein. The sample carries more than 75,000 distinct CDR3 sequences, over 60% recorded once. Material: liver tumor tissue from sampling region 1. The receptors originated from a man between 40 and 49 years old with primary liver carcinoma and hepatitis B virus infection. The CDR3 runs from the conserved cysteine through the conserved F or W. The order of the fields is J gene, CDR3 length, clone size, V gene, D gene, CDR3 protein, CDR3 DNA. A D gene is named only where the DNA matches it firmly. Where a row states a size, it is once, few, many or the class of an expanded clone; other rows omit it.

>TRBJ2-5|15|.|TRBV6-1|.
CASSKFGPIGETQYF
TGTGCCAGTAGTAAATTTGGCCCAATAGGCGAGACCCAGTACTTT
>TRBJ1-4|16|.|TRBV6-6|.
CASSTGGHRGEGKLFF
TGTGCCAGCAGTACCGGGGGACACCGGGGAGAAGGAAAACTGTTTTTT
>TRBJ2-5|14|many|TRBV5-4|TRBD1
CASSSGTGRETQYF
TGTGCCAGCAGCTCCGGGACAGGGCGGGAGACCCAGTACTTC
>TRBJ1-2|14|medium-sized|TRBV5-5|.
CASSLEGANYGYTF
TGTGCCAGCAGCTTGGAAGGCGCGAACTATGGCTACACCTTC
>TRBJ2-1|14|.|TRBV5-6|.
CASRSTEGRDEQFF
TGTGCCAGCAGGTCGACGGAGGGCCGTGATGAGCAGTTCTTC
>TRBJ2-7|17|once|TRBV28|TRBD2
CVTESRLAGVLYYDQYF
TGTGTCACCGAGTCCCGACTAGCGGGAGTCCTCTACTACGATCAGTACTTC
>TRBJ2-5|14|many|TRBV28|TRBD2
CASIAAGVQETQYF
TGTGCCAGCATTGCTGCGGGAGTCCAAGAGACCCAGTACTTC
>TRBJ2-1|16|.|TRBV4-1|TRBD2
CTSSQVGISGYNEQFF
TGCACCAGCAGCCAAGTCGGGATTAGCGGGTACAATGAGCAGTTCTTC
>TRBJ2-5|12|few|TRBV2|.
CASSRTGETQYF
TGTGCCAGCAGCCGGACGGGAGAGACCCAGTACTTC
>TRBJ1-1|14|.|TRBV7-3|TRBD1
CASSPGTGGSEAFF
TGTGCCAGCAGCCCCGGGACAGGGGGATCTGAAGCTTTCTTT
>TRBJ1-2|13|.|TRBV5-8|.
CASSLGEGDGYTF
TGTGCCAGCAGCCTAGGAGAGGGAGACGGCTACACCTTC
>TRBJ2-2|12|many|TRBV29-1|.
CAGTANTGELFF
TGCGCGGGTACAGCGAACACCGGGGAGCTGTTTTTT
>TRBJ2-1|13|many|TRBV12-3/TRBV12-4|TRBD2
CASSWGGVDEQFF
TGTGCCAGCAGTTGGGGGGGGGTGGATGAGCAGTTCTTC
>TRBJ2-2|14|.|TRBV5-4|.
CASSLTGGSGELFF
TGTGCCAGCAGCTTAACTGGCGGGTCCGGGGAGCTGTTTTTT
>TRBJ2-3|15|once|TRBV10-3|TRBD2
CAIRGGGASTDTRYF
TGTGCCATCAGGGGGGGAGGGGCCAGCACAGATACGCGCTATTTT
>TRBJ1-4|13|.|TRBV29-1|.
CSVLLGYNEELFF
TGCAGCGTCCTGCTCGGCTATAATGAAGAACTGTTTTTC
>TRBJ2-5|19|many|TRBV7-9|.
CASSLGTDSYLLPEETQYF
TGTGCCAGCAGCCTTGGGACTGACTCCTACCTCCTCCCCGAAGAGACCCAGTACTTC
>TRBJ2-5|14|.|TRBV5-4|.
CASSFATRQETKYF
TGTGCCAGCAGCTTTGCGACTAGGCAAGAGACCAAGTACTTC
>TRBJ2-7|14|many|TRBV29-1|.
CSVEETGASYEQYF
TGCAGCGTTGAAGAGACAGGTGCCTCCTACGAGCAGTACTTC
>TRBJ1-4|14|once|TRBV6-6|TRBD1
CASSIDRGNGKLFF
TGTGCCAGCAGCATCGACAGGGGAAACGGAAAACTGTTTTTT
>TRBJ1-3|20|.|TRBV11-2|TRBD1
CASGLAYYRDRDSSGNTIYF
TGTGCCAGCGGCTTAGCTTACTACCGGGACAGAGATTCCTCTGGAAACACCATATATTTT
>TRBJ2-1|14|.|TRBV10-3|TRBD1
CAITEGQNLNEQFF
TGCGCCATCACTGAGGGACAGAACCTCAATGAGCAGTTCTTC
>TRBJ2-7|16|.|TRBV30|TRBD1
CVWSGAGDRGRLEQYF
TGTGTCTGGAGCGGGGCGGGGGACAGGGGGCGCTTAGAGCAGTACTTC
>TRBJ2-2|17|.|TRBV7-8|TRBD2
CASGSLTSGGRGGELFF
TGTGCCAGCGGCTCCCTTACCAGCGGAGGGAGGGGCGGGGAGCTGTTTTTT
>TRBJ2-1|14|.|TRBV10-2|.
CDSSGTPQGNEQFF
TGCGATAGCAGTGGTACCCCCCAGGGCAATGAGCAGTTCTTC
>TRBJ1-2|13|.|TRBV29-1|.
CSVAISKIYDYTF
TGCAGCGTTGCTATCAGCAAAATCTATGACTACACCTTC
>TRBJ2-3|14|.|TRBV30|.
CAWSVWAGTDTQYF
TGTGCCTGGAGTGTATGGGCGGGGACAGATACGCAGTATTTT
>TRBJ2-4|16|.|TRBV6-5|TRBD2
CASRALAGSAKNIQCF
TGTGCCAGCAGAGCACTAGCGGGGTCAGCCAAAAACATTCAGTGCTTC
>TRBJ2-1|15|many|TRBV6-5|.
CASSYTPGDYNEQFF
TGTGCCAGCAGTTACACGCCAGGAGACTACAATGAGCAGTTCTTC
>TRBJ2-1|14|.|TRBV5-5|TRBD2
CTGSLISGDNEQFF
TGTACCGGCAGCTTGATTAGCGGGGACAATGAGCAGTTCTTC
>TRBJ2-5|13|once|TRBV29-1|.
CSAFCGNQEARYF
TGCAGCGCTTTTTGCGGGAACCAAGAGGCCCGGTACTTC
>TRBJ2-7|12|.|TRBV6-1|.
CASSKMAVGQYF
TGTGCCAGCAGTAAAATGGCGGTCGGGCAGTACTTC
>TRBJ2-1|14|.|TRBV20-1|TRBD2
CSARDPAGDHEQFF
TGCAGTGCTAGAGATCCAGCGGGAGACCATGAGCAGTTCTTC
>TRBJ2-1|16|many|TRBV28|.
CASTSDGGRGYNEQFF
TGTGCCAGCACCTCAGATGGGGGAAGGGGATACAATGAGCAGTTCTTC
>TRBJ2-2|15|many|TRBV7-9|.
CASSLKGRNTGELFF
TGTGCCAGCAGCTTAAAGGGGCGGAACACCGGGGAGCTGTTTTTT
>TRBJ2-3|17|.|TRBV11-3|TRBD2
CISRLGVTSGSTDTQYF
TGTATCAGCAGATTAGGGGTAACTAGCGGGAGCACAGATACGCAGTATTTT
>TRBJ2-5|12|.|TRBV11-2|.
CASSLEERVKYF
TGTGCCAGCAGCTTAGAGGAAAGGGTCAAATACTTC
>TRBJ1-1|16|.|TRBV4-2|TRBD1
CASSHGLQGGDTEAFF
TGTGCCAGCAGCCATGGGCTTCAGGGGGGGGACACTGAAGCTTTCTTT
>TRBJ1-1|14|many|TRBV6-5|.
CASSYGGTNTEAFF
TGTGCCAGCAGTTACGGGGGTACAAACACTGAAGCTTTCTTT
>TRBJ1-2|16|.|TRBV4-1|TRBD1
CASSHDGTEDFDGYTF
TGCGCCAGCAGCCACGACGGGACAGAGGATTTCGATGGCTACACCTTC
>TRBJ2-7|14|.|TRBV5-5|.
CTSSLRDGPYEQYF
TGTACCAGCAGCTTGCGCGACGGCCCTTACGAGCAGTACTTC
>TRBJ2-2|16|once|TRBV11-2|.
CASSLVALARTGDLSF
TGTGCCAGCAGCTTAGTGGCGCTAGCGAGAACCGGGGACCTGTCTTTT
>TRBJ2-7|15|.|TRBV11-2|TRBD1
CACSSTGGRSYEQQF
TGTGCCTGCAGCTCTACAGGGGGCCGGAGCTACGAGCAGCAGTTC
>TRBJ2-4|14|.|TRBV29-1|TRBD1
CSVEAQGYGNTQHF
TGCAGCGTTGAGGCACAGGGGTATGGTAACACTCAGCACTTC
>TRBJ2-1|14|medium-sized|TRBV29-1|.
CSVEGHDPNNEQFF
TGCAGCGTTGAAGGGCACGACCCTAACAATGAGCAGTTCTTC
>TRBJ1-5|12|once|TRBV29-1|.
CSVETVGQPQQF
TGCAGCGTCGAGACGGTTGGTCAGCCCCAGCAATTT
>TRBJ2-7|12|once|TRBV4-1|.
CVSGQERNEQYF
TGCGTCAGCGGCCAAGAACGGAACGAGCAGTACTTC
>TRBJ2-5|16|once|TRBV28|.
CASSTRLVWDQETQYF
TGTGCCAGCAGTACTCGACTAGTGTGGGACCAAGAGACCCAGTACTTC
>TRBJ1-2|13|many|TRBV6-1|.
CASSEKVTYGYTF
TGTGCCAGCAGTGAAAAGGTAACCTATGGCTACACCTTC
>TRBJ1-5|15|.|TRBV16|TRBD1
CASSPNSGQRRPQHF
TGTGCCAGCAGTCCCAATTCGGGACAGCGGCGGCCCCAGCATTTT
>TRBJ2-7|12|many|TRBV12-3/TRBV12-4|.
CASSWGKYEQYF
TGTGCCAGCAGCTGGGGGAAGTACGAGCAGTACTTC